This T cell receptor beta chain was captured in a study of blood T cells in healthy people across ages. Study-level results: In older individuals, TCR beta diversity per million T cells was lower, falling roughly linearly with age.

The authors drew approximately 10 milliliters of peripheral blood from each donor. A sample-barcoded 5' primer and a J-beta primer mix were used in a second PCR of roughly 6 to 11 cycles. TCRdb analysed the 5' RACE reads with MiXCR anew, one entry per CDR3 protein. Of some 850,000 distinct CDR3 sequences in the sample, approximately 24% were seen once. Per germline, CDR1 ENHRY and CDR2 SYGVKD. V was pared by 1 base and J by 8 bases, with 8 bases of the junction left unmatched. The CDR3 runs to 15 residues. Note on this clonotype: Its antigen is unknown.

The sample was also linked to a second study, of T cells of mothers and their children.

The sequence came from a boy under 18 in good health. Sample: blood. The rearrangement uses TRBV10-3 and TRBJ2-4; 7 bases align to TRBD2. CDR3 sequence (DNA): TGTGCCATCAGTGAGTGGAGCGGGGAAGTAGACATTCAGTACTTC. Translation gives CAISEWSGEVDIQYF.